Reported below is one T cell receptor (beta chain). The data were taken from a study of blood T cell repertoires in COVID-19. CDR1 is ENHRY and CDR2 is SYGVKD in the germline V gene. Unmatched junction bases numbered 6, after V lost 6 bases and J lost 3 bases. The CDR3 contains 14 residues. Clones were sequenced by immunoSEQ multiplex PCR, and TCRdb holds only the in-frame ones, with some missing. The table has about 55,000 clones, over 75% seen once. Sequencing was performed on peripheral blood. The clonotype originates from a man at least 80 years old with COVID-19, enrolled during active disease. The chain links TRBV10-3 to TRBJ1-2; 8 bases line up with TRBD1. CDR3 loop: CAISAVGQDYGYTF. The CDR3 DNA follows: TGTGCCATCAGCGCTGTGGGACAGGACTATGGCTACACCTTC.